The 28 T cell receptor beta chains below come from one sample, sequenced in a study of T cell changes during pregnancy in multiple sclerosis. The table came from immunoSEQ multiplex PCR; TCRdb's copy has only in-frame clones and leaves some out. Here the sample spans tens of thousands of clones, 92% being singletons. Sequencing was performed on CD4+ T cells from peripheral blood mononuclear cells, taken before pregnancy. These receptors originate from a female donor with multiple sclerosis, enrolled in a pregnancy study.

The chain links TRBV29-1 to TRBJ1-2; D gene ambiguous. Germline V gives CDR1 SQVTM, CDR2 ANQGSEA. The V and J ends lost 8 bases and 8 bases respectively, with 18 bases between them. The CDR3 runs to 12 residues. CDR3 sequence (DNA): TGCAGCCTCAGAGTACCCGGAGGAGGCTACACCTTC. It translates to CSLRVPGGGYTF. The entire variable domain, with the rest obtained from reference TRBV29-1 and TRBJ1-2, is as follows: SAVISQKPSRDICQRGTSLTIQCQVDSQVTMMFWYRQQPGQSLTLIATANQGSEATYESGFVIDKFPISRPNLTFSTLTVSNMSPEDSSIYLCSLRVPGGGYTFGSGTRLTVV.

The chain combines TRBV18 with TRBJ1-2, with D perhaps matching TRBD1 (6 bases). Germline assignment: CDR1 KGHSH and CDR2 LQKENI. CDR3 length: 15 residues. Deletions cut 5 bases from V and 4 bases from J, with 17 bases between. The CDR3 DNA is TGTGCCAGCTCAACCCTGACAGGCAAAGGCTATGGCTACACCTTC. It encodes CASSTLTGKGYGYTF.

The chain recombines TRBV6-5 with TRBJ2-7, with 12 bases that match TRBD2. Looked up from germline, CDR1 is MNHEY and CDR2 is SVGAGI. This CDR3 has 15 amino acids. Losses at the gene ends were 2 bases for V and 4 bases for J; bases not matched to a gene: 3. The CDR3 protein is CASSYLGTSGYEQYF. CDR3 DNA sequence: TGTGCCAGCAGTTACCTCGGGACTAGCGGGTACGAGCAGTACTTC.

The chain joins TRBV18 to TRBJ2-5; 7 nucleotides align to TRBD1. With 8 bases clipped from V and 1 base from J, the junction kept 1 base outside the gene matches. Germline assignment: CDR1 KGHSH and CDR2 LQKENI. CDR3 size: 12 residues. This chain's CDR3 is CASQGVQETQYF. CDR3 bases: TGTGCCAGCCAGGGGGTCCAAGAGACCCAGTACTTC.

CDR3 DNA sequence: TGTGCCAGTAGTCCGGGCAGGGGGCCGGTGAACACTGAAGCTTTCTTT. As protein: CASSPGRGPVNTEAFF. J is TRBJ1-1 and V is TRBV19; 8 bases align to TRBD1. Germline CDR1 LNHDA, CDR2 SQIVND (reference sequence). The CDR3 consists of 16 residues. Trimming cost V 5 bases and J 0 bases; bases outside gene matches: 8.

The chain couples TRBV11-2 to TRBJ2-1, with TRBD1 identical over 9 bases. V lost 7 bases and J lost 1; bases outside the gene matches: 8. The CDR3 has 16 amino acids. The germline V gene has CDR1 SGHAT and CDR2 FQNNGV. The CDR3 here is CASITGGAPSYNEQFF. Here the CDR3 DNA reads TGTGCCAGCATTACAGGGGGCGCCCCGTCCTACAATGAGCAGTTCTTC. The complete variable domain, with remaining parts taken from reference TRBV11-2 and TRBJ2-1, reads EAGVAQSPRYKIIEKRQSVAFWCNPISGHATLYWYQQILGQGPKLLIQFQNNGVVDDSQLPKDRFSAERLKGVDSTLKIQPAKLEDSAVYLCASITGGAPSYNEQFFGPGTRLTVL.

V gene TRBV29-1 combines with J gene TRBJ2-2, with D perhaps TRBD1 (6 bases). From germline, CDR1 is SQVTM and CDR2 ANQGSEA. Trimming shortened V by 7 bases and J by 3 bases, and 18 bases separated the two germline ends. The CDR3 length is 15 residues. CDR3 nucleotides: TGCAGCGCCCGAGGGGCAGGGGTAGACACCGGGGAGCTGTTTTTT. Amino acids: CSARGAGVDTGELFF.

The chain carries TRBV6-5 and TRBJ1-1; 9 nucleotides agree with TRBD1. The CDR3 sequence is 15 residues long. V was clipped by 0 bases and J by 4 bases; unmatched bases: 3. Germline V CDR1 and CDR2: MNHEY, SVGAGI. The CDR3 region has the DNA TGTGCCAGCAGTTACTCGGACAGGGGATCCACTGAAGCTTTCTTT. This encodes CASSYSDRGSTEAFF.

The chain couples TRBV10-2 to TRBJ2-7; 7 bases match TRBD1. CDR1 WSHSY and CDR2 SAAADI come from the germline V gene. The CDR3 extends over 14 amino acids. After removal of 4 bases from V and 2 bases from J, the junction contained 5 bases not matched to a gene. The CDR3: CASSATDRTYEQYF. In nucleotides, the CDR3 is TGCGCCAGCAGTGCTACGGACAGGACCTACGAGCAGTACTTC.

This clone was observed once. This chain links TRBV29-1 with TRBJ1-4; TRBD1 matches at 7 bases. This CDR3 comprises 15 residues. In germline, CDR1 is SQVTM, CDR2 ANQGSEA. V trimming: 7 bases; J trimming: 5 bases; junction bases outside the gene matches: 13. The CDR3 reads CSGDGLQGQNEKLFF. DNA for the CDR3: TGCAGCGGTGATGGTTTACAGGGGCAGAATGAAAAACTGTTTTTT.

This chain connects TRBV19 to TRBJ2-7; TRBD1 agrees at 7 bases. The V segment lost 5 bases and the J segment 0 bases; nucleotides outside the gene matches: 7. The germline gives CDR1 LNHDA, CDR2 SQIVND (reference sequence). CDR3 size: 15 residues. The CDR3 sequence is CASSLDRAPSYEQYF. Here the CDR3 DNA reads TGTGCCAGTAGTCTTGACAGGGCCCCCTCCTACGAGCAGTACTTC.

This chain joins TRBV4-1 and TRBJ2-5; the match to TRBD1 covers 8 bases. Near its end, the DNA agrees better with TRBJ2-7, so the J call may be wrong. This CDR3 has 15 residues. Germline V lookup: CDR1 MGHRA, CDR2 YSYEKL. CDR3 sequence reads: CASSLPGQGSYEQYF. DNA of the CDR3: TGCGCCAGCAGCCTCCCCGGACAGGGTTCCTACGAGCAGTACTTC.

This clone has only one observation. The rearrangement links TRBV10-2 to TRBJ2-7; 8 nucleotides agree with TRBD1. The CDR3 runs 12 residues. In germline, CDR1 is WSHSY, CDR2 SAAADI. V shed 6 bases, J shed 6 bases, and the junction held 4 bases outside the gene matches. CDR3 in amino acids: CASRDRVSEQYF. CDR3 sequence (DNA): TGCGCCAGCAGGGACAGGGTATCCGAGCAGTACTTC.

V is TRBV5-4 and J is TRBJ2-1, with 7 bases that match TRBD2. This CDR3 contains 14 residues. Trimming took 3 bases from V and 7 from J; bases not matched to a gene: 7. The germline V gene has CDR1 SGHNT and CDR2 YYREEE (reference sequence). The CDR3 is CASSYRAGENEQFF. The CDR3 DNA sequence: TGTGCCAGCAGCTACCGGGCGGGAGAGAATGAGCAGTTCTTC.

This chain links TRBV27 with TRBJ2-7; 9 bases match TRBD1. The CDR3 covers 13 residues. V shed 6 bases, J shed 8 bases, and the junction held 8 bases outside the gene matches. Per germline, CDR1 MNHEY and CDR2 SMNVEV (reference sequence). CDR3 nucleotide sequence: TGTGCCAGCAGAAAACAGGGGGCTGAGAAGCAGTACTTC. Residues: CASRKQGAEKQYF.

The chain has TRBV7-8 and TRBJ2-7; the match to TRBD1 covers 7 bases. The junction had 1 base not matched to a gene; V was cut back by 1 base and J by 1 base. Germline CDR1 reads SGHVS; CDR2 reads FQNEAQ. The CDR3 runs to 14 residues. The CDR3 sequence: CASSLGRGSYEQYF. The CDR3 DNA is TGTGCCAGCAGCTTAGGCAGGGGGTCCTACGAGCAGTACTTC.

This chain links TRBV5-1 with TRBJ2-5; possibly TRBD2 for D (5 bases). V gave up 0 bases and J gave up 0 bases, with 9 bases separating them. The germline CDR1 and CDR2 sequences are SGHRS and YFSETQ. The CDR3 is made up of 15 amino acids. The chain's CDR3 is CASSLAAGYQETQYF. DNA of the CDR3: TGCGCCAGCAGCTTGGCCGCGGGTTACCAAGAGACCCAGTACTTC.

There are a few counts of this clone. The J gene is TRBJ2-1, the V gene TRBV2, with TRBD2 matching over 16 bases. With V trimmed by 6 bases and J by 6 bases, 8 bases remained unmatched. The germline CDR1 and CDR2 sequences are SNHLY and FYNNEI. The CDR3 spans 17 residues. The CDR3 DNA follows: TGTGCCAGCAGGGGACTAGCGGGAGGGTCAGGCCTCAATGAGCAGTTCTTC. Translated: CASRGLAGGSGLNEQFF.

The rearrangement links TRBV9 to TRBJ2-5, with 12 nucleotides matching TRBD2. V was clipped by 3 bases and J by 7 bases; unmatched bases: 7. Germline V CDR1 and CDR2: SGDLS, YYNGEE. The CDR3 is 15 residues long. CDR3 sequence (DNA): TGTGCCAGCAGCGCCGGACTAGCGGGGCCCAGGACCCAGTACTTC. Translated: CASSAGLAGPRTQYF.

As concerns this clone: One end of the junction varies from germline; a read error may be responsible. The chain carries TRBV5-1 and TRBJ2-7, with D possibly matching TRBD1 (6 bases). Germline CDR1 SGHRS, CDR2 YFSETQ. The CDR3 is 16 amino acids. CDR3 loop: CASRSLRGSGDYEQYF. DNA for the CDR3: TGCGCGAGCAGGAGTTTAAGGGGGTCCGGGGACTACGAGCAGTACTTC.

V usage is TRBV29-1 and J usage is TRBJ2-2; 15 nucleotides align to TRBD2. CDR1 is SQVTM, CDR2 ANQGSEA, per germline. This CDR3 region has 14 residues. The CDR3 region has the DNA TGCAGTGGGGGACTAGCGGGAGGTAACGGGGAGCTGTTTTTT. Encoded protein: CSGGLAGGNGELFF.

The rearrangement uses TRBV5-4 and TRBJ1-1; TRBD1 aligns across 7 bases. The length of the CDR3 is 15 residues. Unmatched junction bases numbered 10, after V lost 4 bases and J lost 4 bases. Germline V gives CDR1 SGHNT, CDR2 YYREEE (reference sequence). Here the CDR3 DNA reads TGTGCCAGCAGCCGTACCCCGGGACAGATCACTGAAGCTTTCTTT. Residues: CASSRTPGQITEAFF. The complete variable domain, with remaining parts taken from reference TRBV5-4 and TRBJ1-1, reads ETGVTQSPTHLIKTRGQQVTLRCSSQSGHNTVSWYQQALGQGPQFIFQYYREEENGRGNFPPRFSGLQFPNYSSELNVNALELDDSALYLCASSRTPGQITEAFFGQGTRLTVV.

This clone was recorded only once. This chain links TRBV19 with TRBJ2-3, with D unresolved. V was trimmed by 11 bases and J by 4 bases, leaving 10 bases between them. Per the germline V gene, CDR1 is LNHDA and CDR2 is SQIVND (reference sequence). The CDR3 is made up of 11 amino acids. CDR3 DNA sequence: TGTGCCTTTAGAGTTGCAGATACGCAGTATTTT. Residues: CAFRVADTQYF.

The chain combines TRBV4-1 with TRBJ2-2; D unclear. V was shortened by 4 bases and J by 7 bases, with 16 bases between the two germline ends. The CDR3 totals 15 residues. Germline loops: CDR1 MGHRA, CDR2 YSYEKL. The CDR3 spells CASSPRDRVGGELFF. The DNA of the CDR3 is TGCGCCAGCAGCCCAAGAGACCGGGTCGGCGGGGAGCTGTTTTTT.

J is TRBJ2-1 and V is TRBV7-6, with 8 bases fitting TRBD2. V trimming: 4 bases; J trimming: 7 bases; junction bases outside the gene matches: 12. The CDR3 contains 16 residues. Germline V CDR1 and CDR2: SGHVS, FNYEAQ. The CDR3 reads CASSSPAGGNGNEQFF. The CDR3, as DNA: TGTGCCAGCAGCTCCCCCGCGGGAGGAAATGGGAATGAGCAGTTCTTC.

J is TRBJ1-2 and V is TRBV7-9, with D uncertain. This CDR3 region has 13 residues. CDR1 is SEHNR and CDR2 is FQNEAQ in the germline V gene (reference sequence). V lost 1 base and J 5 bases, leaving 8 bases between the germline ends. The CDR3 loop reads CASSLGQDYGYTF. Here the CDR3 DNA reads TGTGCCAGCAGCTTAGGGCAGGATTATGGCTACACCTTC.

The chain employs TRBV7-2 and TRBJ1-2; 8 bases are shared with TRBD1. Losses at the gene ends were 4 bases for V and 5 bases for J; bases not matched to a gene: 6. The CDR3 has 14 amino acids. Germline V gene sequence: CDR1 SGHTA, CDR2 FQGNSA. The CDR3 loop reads CASSYGTGLYGYTF. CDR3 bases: TGTGCCAGCAGCTACGGGACAGGCCTTTATGGCTACACCTTC.

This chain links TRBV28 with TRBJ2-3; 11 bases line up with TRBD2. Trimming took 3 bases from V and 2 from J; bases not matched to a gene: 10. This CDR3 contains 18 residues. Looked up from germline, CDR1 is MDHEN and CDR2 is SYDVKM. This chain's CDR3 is CASSLTSGDISHTDTQYF. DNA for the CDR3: TGTGCCAGCAGTTTGACTAGCGGGGACATAAGCCACACAGATACGCAGTATTTT.